One and the same sample provided the 15 T cell receptor beta chains below, sequenced in a study of read filtering for tumor transcriptome and immune sequencing. This library used roughly 0.4 ug RNA and molecular barcoded adaptors spanning alpha/delta and beta/gamma chains. MiXCR was run by TCRdb on the reads, yielding one entry per CDR3 protein. The data contain 50,000 to 65,000 distinct CDR3 sequences, approximately 13% of them seen just once; the ten biggest clones take up 16%. The material sequenced was a population of CD138-negative cells sorted from bone marrow. Source of these receptors: a donor aged 40 or older with multiple myeloma.

There are many counts of this clonotype. This chain joins TRBV20-1 and TRBJ2-1; D gene unclear. Trimming removed 6 bases from V and 13 bases from J, with 16 bases in between. Germline lookup yields CDR1 DFQATT and CDR2 SNEGSKA (reference sequence). This CDR3 region has 11 residues. The CDR3 protein is CSARTVEPQFF. As DNA, the CDR3 is TGCAGTGCGCGGACGGTAGAGCCCCAGTTCTTC.

The genes are TRBV7-8 and TRBJ1-6; D gene unclear. From germline, CDR1 is SGHVS and CDR2 FQNEAQ. Trimming took off 5 bases at V and 5 bases at J, with 10 bases between the two ends. The CDR3 is 14 amino acids. This CDR3 reads CASSQGQDNSPLHF. The CDR3 DNA sequence: TGTGCCAGCAGCCAAGGGCAGGATAATTCACCCCTCCACTTT.

This clonotype was recorded many times. The chain combines TRBV7-3 with TRBJ1-2, with D perhaps TRBD1 (5 bases). V was trimmed by 1 base and J by 3 bases, leaving 12 bases between them. Germline values: CDR1 SGHTA, CDR2 FQGTGA. The CDR3 contains 15 residues. The CDR3 region has the DNA TGTGCCAGCAGCTTAATCAGGCAGGGCCACTATGGCTACACCTTC. It translates to CASSLIRQGHYGYTF.

This clonotype has a count of ten or more. CDR3 in amino acids: CASSVELTDTGELFF. CDR3 nucleotide sequence: TGTGCCAGCAGCGTAGAATTAACAGACACCGGGGAGCTGTTTTTT. V gene TRBV9 combines with J gene TRBJ2-2; D unclear. The CDR3 is 15 residues long. The V and J ends lost 0 bases and 3 bases respectively, with 9 bases between them. Germline loops: CDR1 SGDLS, CDR2 YYNGEE. Full variable domain (remainder filled in from reference TRBV9 and TRBJ2-2): DSGVTQTPKHLITATGQRVTLRCSPRSGDLSVYWYQQSLDQGLQFLIQYYNGEERAKGNILERFSAQQFPDLHSELNLSSLELGDSALYFCASSVELTDTGELFFGEGSRLTVL.

This clonotype was counted many times. The chain employs TRBV11-2 and TRBJ1-1; tentative D call: TRBD1 (6 bases). V lost 0 bases and J 5 bases, leaving 16 bases between the germline ends. This CDR3 is built from 16 residues. CDR1 is SGHAT, CDR2 FQNNGV, per germline. The CDR3 coding sequence is TGTGCCAGCAGCTTAGATCTGGGGGGGCAGAATACTGAAGCTTTCTTT. Protein: CASSLDLGGQNTEAFF.

This clonotype was counted at least ten times. V gene TRBV12-5 combines with J gene TRBJ2-3, with 7 positions matching TRBD1. CDR1 and CDR2 from the germline V gene are LGHNT and FRNRAP. V lost 1 base, J lost 3 bases, and 1 base stayed unmatched. The CDR3 is 14 residues long. CDR3: CASGLGQGTDTQYF. The CDR3 DNA reads as TGTGCTAGTGGTTTGGGACAGGGAACAGATACGCAGTATTTT.

This clonotype was recorded at least ten times. CDR3 nucleotide sequence: TGTGCCAGCAGTTTTTTTTCGTTGAGAGGGGGCGATGAAAAACTGTTTTTT. It encodes CASSFFSLRGGDEKLFF. The rearrangement joins TRBV28 to TRBJ1-4; the match to TRBD1 covers 7 bases. Unmatched junction bases numbered 13, after V lost 3 bases and J lost 6 bases. Per the germline V gene, CDR1 is MDHEN and CDR2 is SYDVKM. CDR3 length equals 17 residues.

This clonotype was detected ten times or more. This sequence joins TRBV11-1 and TRBJ2-7; D is undetermined. Trimming removed 3 bases at V and 0 bases at J, with 12 bases between. Per the germline V gene, CDR1 is SGHAT and CDR2 is FQDESV (reference sequence). CDR3 size: 15 residues. This CDR3 is CASSFGSFFSYEQYF. Written as DNA, the CDR3 is TGTGCCAGCAGCTTTGGCTCATTTTTCTCCTACGAGCAGTACTTC.

This clonotype was detected ten times or more. The chain employs TRBV12-3 or TRBV12-4 and TRBJ2-2, with D unclear. The CDR3 is made up of 13 amino acids. Trimming cost V 2 bases and J 1 base, with 2 bases left between them. Here the CDR3 reads CASSLLNTGELFF. DNA of the CDR3: TGTGCCAGCAGTTTATTGAACACCGGGGAGCTGTTTTTT.

This clonotype was detected ten times or more. Germline is not matched at one junction end, which may reflect a read error. The V call is TRBV10-1, the J call TRBJ2-7; no reliable D call. The CDR3 runs 13 residues. CDR1 and CDR2 from the germline V gene are WNHNN and SYGVQD (reference sequence). CDR3 residues: CASSGGNSYEQHF. The CDR3 DNA sequence: TGCGCCAGCAGTGGGGGTAACTCCTACGAGCAGCACTTC.

This clonotype was seen many times. J is TRBJ1-5 and V is TRBV30; no clear D. Deletions cut 0 bases from V and 10 bases from J, with 7 bases between. The germline CDR1 and CDR2 sequences are GTSNPN and SVGIG (reference sequence). The CDR3 has 11 residues. CDR3 sequence: CAWSVAGPQHF. The DNA of the CDR3 is TGTGCCTGGAGTGTGGCAGGACCCCAGCATTTT. Full variable domain (missing parts from reference TRBV30 and TRBJ1-5): SQTIHQWPATLVQPVGSPLSLECTVEGTSNPNLYWYRQAAGRGLQLLFYSVGIGQISSEVPQNLSASRPQDRQFILSSKKLLLSDSGFYLCAWSVAGPQHFGDGTRLSIL.

The V and J genes are TRBV4-1 and TRBJ1-5; 10 nucleotides match TRBD1. V gave up 3 bases and J gave up 6 bases; unmatched junction bases: 5. Per the germline V gene, CDR1 is MGHRA and CDR2 is YSYEKL. The CDR3 covers 15 residues. In DNA form, the CDR3 reads TGCGCCAGCAGCCACGGGACAGGGGAGGGTCAGCCCCAGCATTTT. Protein sequence: CASSHGTGEGQPQHF.

This clonotype was seen ten or more times. The rearrangement uses TRBV5-1 and TRBJ2-5; D is unresolved. Germline assignment: CDR1 SGHRS and CDR2 YFSETQ. Trimming removed 3 bases from V and 5 bases from J, with 5 bases in between. The CDR3 is made up of 11 amino acids. This chain's CDR3 is CASSSTETQYF. The DNA of the CDR3 is TGCGCCAGCAGCTCGACCGAGACCCAGTACTTC.

A few counts support this clonotype. J is TRBJ2-7 and V is TRBV15; possibly TRBD1 for D (6 bases). The germline CDR1 and CDR2 sequences are LNHNV and YYDKDF (reference sequence). V dropped 3 bases and J dropped 1 base, with 16 bases sitting between them. This CDR3 comprises 16 residues. CDR3 coding DNA: TGTGCCACCAGCAGGGAGTATGTGAGGGGGTCCTACGAGCAGTACTTC. Translating it yields CATSREYVRGSYEQYF.

There are many counts of this clonotype. The chain employs TRBV5-6 and TRBJ1-5, with TRBD1 as a possible D gene (5 bases). Trimming pared 4 bases from V and 1 base from J, leaving 9 bases between. This CDR3 has 14 amino acids. Germline CDR1 is SGHDT and CDR2 is YYEEEE. Here the CDR3 DNA reads TGTGCCAGCAGCAGGGACGCAAGCAATCAGCCCCAGCATTTT. Residues: CASSRDASNQPQHF.